These T cell receptor beta chains were read from a single sample in a study of shared clonotypes between healthy human individuals. Using immunoSEQ multiplex PCR, the repertoire was profiled, and TCRdb retains in-frame clones only, with some absent. The sample contains approximately 500,000 clones, 90% to 97% of which appear only once. The sample was naive CD4+ T cells sorted from blood. Every receptor here comes from a woman under 40 in good health. Each CDR3 is given with its conserved first and last residue. The D gene is left open where the match is weak. Size tells how often a clone was seen (once, few, many) or the class of an expanded clone, and some rows leave it out.

v_gene: TRBV7-2
d_gene: .
j_gene: TRBJ2-5
abundance: .
CDR3aa: CASSADSQETQYF
CDR3nt: TGTGCCAGCAGCGCGGACAGCCAAGAGACCCAGTACTTC

v_gene: TRBV28
d_gene: .
j_gene: TRBJ2-1
abundance: .
CDR3aa: CASSPTLAGLLSFF
CDR3nt: TGTGCCAGCAGTCCCACATTGGCGGGGCTACTCAGTTTCTTC

v_gene: TRBV7-9
d_gene: .
j_gene: TRBJ2-7
abundance: .
CDR3aa: CASSQMTGGVYEQYF
CDR3nt: TGTGCCAGCAGCCAGATGACAGGTGGTGTATACGAGCAGTACTTC

v_gene: TRBV2
d_gene: .
j_gene: TRBJ1-3
abundance: .
CDR3aa: CASSGDLGNTIYF
CDR3nt: TGTGCCAGCAGTGGGGACCTTGGAAACACCATATATTTT

v_gene: TRBV7-9
d_gene: TRBD1
j_gene: TRBJ2-7
abundance: .
CDR3aa: CASSLAQDRGLYEQYF
CDR3nt: TGTGCCAGCAGCTTAGCCCAGGACAGGGGGCTCTACGAGCAGTACTTC

v_gene: TRBV28
d_gene: .
j_gene: TRBJ1-6
abundance: .
CDR3aa: CASSPPATHNSPLHF
CDR3nt: TGTGCCAGCAGTCCTCCGGCTACTCATAATTCACCCCTCCACTTT

v_gene: TRBV30
d_gene: .
j_gene: TRBJ1-2
abundance: .
CDR3aa: CAWSLRLYGYTF
CDR3nt: TGTGCCTGGAGTCTTCGGCTCTATGGCTACACCTTC

v_gene: TRBV19
d_gene: TRBD1
j_gene: TRBJ1-6
abundance: .
CDR3aa: CASSIEAGTGGNSPLHF
CDR3nt: TGTGCCAGTAGTATAGAAGCCGGGACAGGGGGGAACTCACCCCTCCACTTT

v_gene: TRBV5-1
d_gene: .
j_gene: TRBJ2-7
abundance: .
CDR3aa: CASSLDREEEQYF
CDR3nt: TGCGCCAGCAGCTTGGACAGGGAAGAGGAGCAGTACTTC

v_gene: TRBV11-2
d_gene: .
j_gene: TRBJ2-1
abundance: .
CDR3aa: CASSLVFRGDNEQFF
CDR3nt: TGTGCCAGCAGCTTAGTATTCAGGGGGGACAATGAGCAGTTCTTC

v_gene: TRBV6-5
d_gene: .
j_gene: TRBJ2-3
abundance: .
CDR3aa: CASSYGSVGTQYF
CDR3nt: TGTGCCAGCAGTTACGGAAGCGTAGGTACGCAGTATTTT

v_gene: TRBV7-9
d_gene: .
j_gene: TRBJ2-7
abundance: .
CDR3aa: CASSLDGRTEQYF
CDR3nt: TGTGCCAGCAGCTTAGATGGCAGGACCGAGCAGTACTTC

v_gene: TRBV6-5
d_gene: .
j_gene: TRBJ2-7
abundance: .
CDR3aa: CASSYFPGTYEQYF
CDR3nt: TGTGCCAGCAGTTACTTTCCCGGTACCTACGAGCAGTACTTC

v_gene: TRBV10-3
d_gene: TRBD1
j_gene: TRBJ1-1
abundance: .
CDR3aa: CAITETDRAIVNTEAFF
CDR3nt: TGTGCCATCACCGAAACAGACAGGGCCATCGTGAACACTGAAGCTTTCTTT

v_gene: TRBV2
d_gene: .
j_gene: TRBJ2-7
abundance: .
CDR3aa: CASSTGPWYEQYF
CDR3nt: TGTGCCAGCAGTACCGGGCCTTGGTACGAGCAGTACTTC

v_gene: TRBV7-2
d_gene: .
j_gene: TRBJ2-7
abundance: .
CDR3aa: CASSLGGSLEQYF
CDR3nt: TGTGCCAGCAGCTTAGGGGGGTCCCTCGAGCAGTACTTC

v_gene: TRBV15
d_gene: .
j_gene: TRBJ1-2
abundance: .
CDR3aa: CATSRETRPGYTF
CDR3nt: TGTGCCACCAGCAGAGAAACCAGACCTGGCTACACCTTC

v_gene: TRBV5-4
d_gene: TRBD1
j_gene: TRBJ2-5
abundance: once
CDR3aa: CASSAVRDSQETQYF
CDR3nt: TGTGCCAGCAGCGCGGTCCGGGACAGTCAAGAGACCCAGTACTTC

v_gene: TRBV5-1
d_gene: TRBD2
j_gene: TRBJ2-1
abundance: .
CDR3aa: CASSDLAGGRDEQFF
CDR3nt: TGCGCCAGCAGCGATCTAGCGGGGGGAAGGGATGAGCAGTTCTTC

v_gene: TRBV4-1
d_gene: TRBD2
j_gene: TRBJ2-3
abundance: .
CDR3aa: CASSQDRHESGSSADTQYF
CDR3nt: TGCGCCAGCAGCCAAGATCGTCATGAAAGCGGGAGTAGCGCAGATACGCAGTATTTT

v_gene: TRBV18
d_gene: .
j_gene: TRBJ2-7
abundance: .
CDR3aa: CASSPDSYEQYF
CDR3nt: TGTGCCAGCTCACCCGACTCCTACGAGCAGTACTTC

v_gene: TRBV5-6
d_gene: .
j_gene: TRBJ2-7
abundance: .
CDR3aa: CASSSYDEQYF
CDR3nt: TGTGCCAGCTCCTCTTATGACGAGCAGTACTTC

v_gene: TRBV10-3
d_gene: .
j_gene: TRBJ2-5
abundance: .
CDR3aa: CAISQGPGDPYGQYF
CDR3nt: TGTGCCATCAGCCAGGGGCCCGGGGACCCATACGGGCAGTACTTC

v_gene: TRBV2
d_gene: .
j_gene: TRBJ2-1
abundance: .
CDR3aa: CASISGLATYNEQFF
CDR3nt: TGTGCCAGCATCTCAGGACTGGCTACCTACAATGAGCAGTTCTTC

v_gene: TRBV2
d_gene: .
j_gene: TRBJ1-1
abundance: .
CDR3aa: CARQRQPNTEAFF
CDR3nt: TGTGCCAGACAAAGACAGCCGAACACTGAAGCTTTCTTT

v_gene: TRBV7-8
d_gene: .
j_gene: TRBJ2-7
abundance: .
CDR3aa: CASSLGRGKVYEQYF
CDR3nt: TGTGCCAGCAGCTTAGGACGCGGGAAGGTCTACGAGCAGTACTTC

v_gene: TRBV6-1
d_gene: TRBD1
j_gene: TRBJ2-3
abundance: .
CDR3aa: CATQDRVVTDTQYF
CDR3nt: TGTGCCACTCAGGACAGGGTCGTCACAGATACGCAGTATTTT

v_gene: TRBV27
d_gene: .
j_gene: TRBJ2-3
abundance: .
CDR3aa: CASSNPRQNTQYF
CDR3nt: TGTGCCAGCAGTAACCCCCGTCAGAATACGCAGTATTTT

v_gene: TRBV7-8
d_gene: .
j_gene: TRBJ1-2
abundance: .
CDR3aa: CASSLGTGNYGYTF
CDR3nt: TGTGCCAGCAGCTTAGGAACGGGGAACTATGGCTACACCTTC

v_gene: TRBV5-1
d_gene: TRBD1
j_gene: TRBJ1-1
abundance: .
CDR3aa: CASRVGTGEMNTEAFF
CDR3nt: TGCGCCAGCAGGGTTGGGACAGGGGAGATGAACACTGAAGCTTTCTTT

v_gene: TRBV5-1
d_gene: TRBD2
j_gene: TRBJ2-1
abundance: once
CDR3aa: CASSLGFASGRAHEQFF
CDR3nt: TGCGCCAGCAGCTTGGGGTTTGCTAGCGGGAGGGCACATGAGCAGTTCTTC

v_gene: TRBV5-4
d_gene: .
j_gene: TRBJ1-1
abundance: .
CDR3aa: CASSLARGRGNTEAFF
CDR3nt: TGTGCCAGCAGCTTGGCCCGGGGAAGAGGGAACACTGAAGCTTTCTTT

v_gene: TRBV5-4
d_gene: .
j_gene: TRBJ2-3
abundance: once
CDR3aa: CASSPEWGRVTDTQYF
CDR3nt: TGTGCCAGCAGTCCTGAGTGGGGCAGGGTGACAGATACGCAGTATTTT

v_gene: TRBV29-1
d_gene: TRBD1
j_gene: TRBJ1-3
abundance: .
CDR3aa: CSVETGGSGNTIYF
CDR3nt: TGCAGCGTTGAAACAGGGGGCTCTGGAAACACCATATATTTT

v_gene: TRBV30
d_gene: .
j_gene: TRBJ1-1
abundance: .
CDR3aa: CAWNHRVVSMNTEAFF
CDR3nt: TGTGCCTGGAACCACAGGGTGGTGAGCATGAACACTGAAGCTTTCTTT

v_gene: TRBV6-1
d_gene: TRBD1
j_gene: TRBJ1-4
abundance: .
CDR3aa: CASSTRQGVEKLFF
CDR3nt: TGTGCCAGCAGTACGAGACAGGGGGTTGAAAAACTGTTTTTT

v_gene: TRBV7-8
d_gene: TRBD1
j_gene: TRBJ1-2
abundance: .
CDR3aa: CASSLRTRGEINYGYTF
CDR3nt: TGTGCCAGCAGCCTCAGGACCAGGGGGGAAATAAACTATGGCTACACCTTC

v_gene: TRBV7-9
d_gene: TRBD2
j_gene: TRBJ2-5
abundance: .
CDR3aa: CASSLGWPSGRLVETQYF
CDR3nt: TGTGCCAGCAGCTTAGGCTGGCCTAGCGGGAGATTGGTGGAGACCCAGTACTTC

v_gene: TRBV7-9
d_gene: TRBD1
j_gene: TRBJ1-2
abundance: .
CDR3aa: CASSYGTEATYTF
CDR3nt: TGTGCCAGCAGCTACGGGACAGAGGCCACCTACACCTTC

v_gene: TRBV28
d_gene: TRBD1
j_gene: TRBJ2-2
abundance: .
CDR3aa: CASSSGTANTGELFF
CDR3nt: TGTGCCAGCAGTTCTGGGACAGCGAACACCGGGGAGCTGTTTTTT

v_gene: TRBV2
d_gene: .
j_gene: TRBJ1-5
abundance: .
CDR3aa: CASRYSTGLGQPQHF
CDR3nt: TGTGCCAGCAGGTACTCAACAGGACTCGGCCAGCCCCAGCATTTT

v_gene: TRBV28
d_gene: .
j_gene: TRBJ2-7
abundance: .
CDR3aa: CASSFGGTYEQYF
CDR3nt: TGTGCCAGCAGTTTTGGAGGTACCTACGAGCAGTACTTC

v_gene: TRBV27
d_gene: .
j_gene: TRBJ2-3
abundance: .
CDR3aa: CASRRGSNRDTQYF
CDR3nt: TGTGCCAGCAGGCGAGGTAGTAACCGGGATACGCAGTATTTT

v_gene: TRBV7-2
d_gene: .
j_gene: TRBJ2-1
abundance: .
CDR3aa: CASSSTRDRYNEQFF
CDR3nt: TGTGCCAGCAGCAGCACTAGGGATCGGTACAATGAGCAGTTCTTC

v_gene: TRBV23-1
d_gene: .
j_gene: TRBJ2-5
abundance: .
CDR3aa: CASPHETGGQLYF
CDR3nt: TGCGCCAGCCCTCACGAAACGGGAGGACAGCTGTACTTC

v_gene: TRBV28
d_gene: .
j_gene: TRBJ1-2
abundance: .
CDR3aa: CASSFKILGYTF
CDR3nt: TGTGCCAGCAGTTTCAAAATTCTGGGCTACACCTTC

v_gene: TRBV29-1
d_gene: TRBD1
j_gene: TRBJ2-1
abundance: .
CDR3aa: CSVGDRDINEQFF
CDR3nt: TGCAGCGTGGGGGACAGGGATATCAATGAGCAGTTCTTC

v_gene: TRBV6-1
d_gene: .
j_gene: TRBJ2-7
abundance: .
CDR3aa: CASSPPGDSTYEQYF
CDR3nt: TGTGCCAGCAGCCCACCAGGGGACTCAACCTACGAGCAGTACTTC

v_gene: TRBV29-1
d_gene: .
j_gene: TRBJ2-1
abundance: .
CDR3aa: CSVPGREVVNEQFF
CDR3nt: TGCAGCGTGCCGGGCAGGGAAGTGGTCAATGAGCAGTTCTTC

v_gene: TRBV7-2
d_gene: TRBD2
j_gene: TRBJ2-2
abundance: .
CDR3aa: CASSAGTSGYTGELFF
CDR3nt: TGTGCCAGCAGCGCTGGGACTAGCGGATACACCGGGGAGCTGTTTTTT